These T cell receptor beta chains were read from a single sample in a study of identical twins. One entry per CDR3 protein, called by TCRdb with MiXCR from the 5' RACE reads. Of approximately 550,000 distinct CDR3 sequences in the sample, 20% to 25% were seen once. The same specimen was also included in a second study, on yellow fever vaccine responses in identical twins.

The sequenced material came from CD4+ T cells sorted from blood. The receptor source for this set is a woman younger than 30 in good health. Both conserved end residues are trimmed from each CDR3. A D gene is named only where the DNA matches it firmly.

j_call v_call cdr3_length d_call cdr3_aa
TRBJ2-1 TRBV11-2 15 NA ASSMTDRPSSYNEQF
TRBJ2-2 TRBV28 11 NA ASISGNTGELF
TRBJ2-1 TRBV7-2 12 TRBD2 ASSSGLARNEQF
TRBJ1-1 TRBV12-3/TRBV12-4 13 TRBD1 ASNERTGMLAEAF
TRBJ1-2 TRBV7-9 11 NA ASSVGSNYGYT
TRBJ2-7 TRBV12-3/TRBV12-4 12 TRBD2 ASSFTSGRYEQY
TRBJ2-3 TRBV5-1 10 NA ASSLVGATQY
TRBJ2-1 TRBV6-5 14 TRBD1 ASSYSRQGAYNEQF
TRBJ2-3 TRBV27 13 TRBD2 ASSSLGTGTRQQY
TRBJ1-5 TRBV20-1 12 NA SARTATGYQPQH
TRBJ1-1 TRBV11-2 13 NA ASSLRVRSNTEAF
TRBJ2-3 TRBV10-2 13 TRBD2 ASRTSGVNTDTQY
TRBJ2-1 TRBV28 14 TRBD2 ASSLVAGGRYNEQF
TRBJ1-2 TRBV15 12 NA ATSRGGLDYGYT
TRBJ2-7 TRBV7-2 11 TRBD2 ASSPPGLAGNY
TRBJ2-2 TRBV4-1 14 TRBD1 ASSHPGQGVWGELF
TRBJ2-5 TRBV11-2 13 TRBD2 ASRKTSTHQETQY
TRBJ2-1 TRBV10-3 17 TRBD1 ATSATGSRLPPGYNEQF
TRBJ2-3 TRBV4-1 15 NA ASSQGITALSQDTQY
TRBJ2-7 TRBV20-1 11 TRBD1 SARRTGDYEQY
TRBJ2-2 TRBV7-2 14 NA ASSPWGTPHTGELF
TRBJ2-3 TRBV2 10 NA ASSLGTDAQY
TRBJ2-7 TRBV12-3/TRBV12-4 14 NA ASSFSGLAPSYEQY
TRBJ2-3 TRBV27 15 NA ASRGGALLSSTDTQY
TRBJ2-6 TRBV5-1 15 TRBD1 ASSLSRDRAGANVLT
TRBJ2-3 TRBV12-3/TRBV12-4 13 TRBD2 ASTLGGGGRDTQY
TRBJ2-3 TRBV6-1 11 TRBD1 ASSEQGADTQY
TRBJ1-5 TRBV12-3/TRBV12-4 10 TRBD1 ASSGTGSRQH
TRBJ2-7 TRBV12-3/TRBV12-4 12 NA ASSLGRNSYEQY
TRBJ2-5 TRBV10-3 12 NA AISQTGGKETQY
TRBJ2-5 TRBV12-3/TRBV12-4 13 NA ASSDLDSDRETQY
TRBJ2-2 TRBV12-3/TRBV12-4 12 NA ASSFDRSTGELF
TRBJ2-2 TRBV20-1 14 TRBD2 SARALGSSGLSELF
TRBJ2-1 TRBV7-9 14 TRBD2 ASSLGPSGGLGEQF
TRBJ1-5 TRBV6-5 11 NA ASSYVGNQPQH
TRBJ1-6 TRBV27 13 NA ASANQAPYNSPLH